Sequencing of this T cell receptor (beta chain) was carried out in a study of brain T cells in children with intractable seizures (dated by TCRdb to about 2021). Concerning the study at large: As a first screen for immune gene transcripts, resected brain tissue from approximately 50 pediatric epilepsy surgery cases was run on a NanoString immunology panel. About 70% of the 12 selected surgery cases also had pre-surgery blood sequenced, which left four cases with brain tissue only. The research as a whole found: Because sequencing depth differed between pre- and post-surgery blood, the absence of clones from the pre-surgery sample may reflect undersampling. Viral specificity was inferred only from CDR3 sequence similarity, and patients' HCMV serostatus was unknown.

Per the publication, the time point label means: blood from clinic visit 5 months post-surgery; TSC patient then seizure free. The surgery cases with the highest brain T cell transcript signatures were chosen for TCR beta chain sequencing of brain tissue, and also of blood when blood was available. Prior to surgery, the patients had been treated with at least one anti-epileptic drug. TCR-sequenced patients were children with drug-resistant epilepsy due to tuberous sclerosis complex, focal cortical dysplasia, Rasmussen encephalitis or hemimegalencephaly. Bulk genomic DNA was isolated from unsorted brain tissue and whole blood using the Monarch genomic DNA purification kit. The immunoSEQ assay was applied to genomic DNA to generate the TCR beta chain sequences. Processing in the source paper ran as follows. CDR3 sequences that did not begin with the conserved framework cysteine at position 104 were removed manually. Clonality was calculated as one minus the normalized Shannon's Diversity Index, with values ranging from 0 (maximal diversity) to 1 (oligoclonal). To check whether a given CDR3 had different frequencies in two samples, for example brain versus blood, chi-squared comparison-of-proportions tests were used. Public clonotypes were identified by searching immuneACCESS, and similarity to known antiviral clonotypes was assessed with the VDJdb browser. The table comes from immuneACCESS by way of TCRdb, which keeps in-frame sequences with V and J called. Part of the clones is missing from these tables; in studies checked, under half for an unresolved V gene and the rest for unknown reasons. Clone size and V and J calls were adopted from that table, with D and trimming inferred from the DNA. Recorded for this sample are 340,000 or so clones; roughly 92% of them occurred a single time. The top ten hold around 5% of the sample.

CDR1 is given as MNHNY and CDR2 as SVGAGI, both from the germline V gene (reference sequence). The CDR3 runs 13 amino acids, cysteine and phenylalanine included. Left in the record is the CDR3 DNA by itself, 39 bases read in frame from the first base. V loses 5 bases of germline sequence and J loses 2 bases, and the interval between the two ends is 10 bases. About this clone: Its antigen target is currently unknown. No qualities accompany the bases; no much larger clone lies one base away.

The input for sequencing was peripheral blood, taken more than 4 months after surgery. This TCR derives from a boy under two years old with tuberous sclerosis and intractable seizures. Here the chain combines TRBV6-6 and TRBJ2-7; a confident D gene designation cannot be given. The DNA reads TGTGCCAGCAGTAGAGACATAACCTACGAGCAGTACTTC. Its product reads: CASSRDITYEQYF.